Each of the 14 T cell receptor beta chains below was sequenced from the same sample in a study of technical replicates of blood from a few donors. Libraries were prepared by immunoSEQ multiplex PCR; TCRdb keeps only in-frame clonotypes and omits some of them. The sample holds about 88,000 clones, roughly 94% seen once. The sequenced material came from T cells isolated from PBMCs. Every receptor here comes from a human donor in good health.

The rearrangement links TRBV5-1 to TRBJ2-7, with D perhaps matching TRBD2 (6 bases). The CDR3 has 14 amino acids. V lost 5 bases, J lost 2 bases, and 14 bases lay in between. Germline V gene sequence: CDR1 SGHRS, CDR2 YFSETQ. The CDR3 spells CASRGLTSTYEQYF. The CDR3, as DNA: TGCGCCAGCAGGGGGCTGACTAGTACCTACGAGCAGTACTTC.

The gene calls are TRBV11-3 and TRBJ2-1; 8 positions agree with TRBD2. Germline assignment: CDR1 SGHNT and CDR2 YENEEA. The CDR3 sequence is 15 residues long. V lost 3 bases, J lost 10 bases, and 11 bases stayed unmatched. In DNA, the CDR3 is TGTGCCAGCAGCTTCGATCGGGGGGGTTCTTTCGAGCAGTTCTTC. It yields the protein CASSFDRGGSFEQFF. Filled out from reference TRBV11-3 and TRBJ2-1, the complete variable domain reads EAGVVQSPRYKIIEKKQPVAFWCNPISGHNTLYWYLQNLGQGPELLIRYENEEAVDDSQLPKDRFSAERLKGVDSTLKIQPAELGDSAVYLCASSFDRGGSFEQFFGPGTRLTVL.

This chain connects TRBV5-1 to TRBJ1-2, with a tentative D call TRBD1 (6 bases). The CDR3 sequence is 15 residues long. The germline V gene encodes CDR1 SGHRS and CDR2 YFSETQ. The germline V and J ends were trimmed by 1 base and 5 bases, with 15 bases remaining between them. The CDR3 bases are TGCGCCAGCAGCTTGCCGGGACAACTGGGGTATGGCTACACCTTC. Translation: CASSLPGQLGYGYTF.

In nucleotides, the CDR3 is TGCGCCAGCAGCTTGACCAGTTCCCAAGAGACCCAGTACTTC. It specifies CASSLTSSQETQYF. J is TRBJ2-5 and V is TRBV5-1; D is ambiguous. The CDR3 is made up of 14 amino acids. V lost 1 base to trimming and J lost 1 base, with 8 bases between them. Per germline, CDR1 SGHRS and CDR2 YFSETQ.

The CDR3 DNA sequence: TGCGCCAGCAGCCCCGGGACAGGTGTTTACGAGCAGTACTTC. Amino acids: CASSPGTGVYEQYF. The chain uses TRBV10-1 and TRBJ2-7, with 8 positions matching TRBD1. The trim removed 6 bases at V and 4 bases at J, leaving 8 bases unmatched. Germline values: CDR1 WNHNN, CDR2 SYGVQD (reference sequence). This CDR3 contains 14 residues.

The rearrangement joins TRBV27 to TRBJ2-3, with D possibly TRBD2 on 6 matching bases. The ends were cut back, 6 bases at V and 10 bases at J, with 20 bases in the middle. Germline V gene data show CDR1 as MNHEY and CDR2 as SMNVEV (reference sequence). This CDR3 is built from 14 residues. CDR3 DNA sequence: TGTGCCAGCAGAGTTACTAGCACTACCATAGCGCAGTATTTT. Protein sequence: CASRVTSTTIAQYF.

The chain recombines TRBV9 with TRBJ2-2, with D maybe TRBD2 (6 bases). Germline assignment: CDR1 SGDLS and CDR2 YYNGEE. The V end was cut by 1 base, the J end by 6 bases, with 7 bases between. The CDR3 loop spans 13 amino acids. For the CDR3, the DNA is TGTGCCAGCAGCGTACTAGCGTCCGGGGAGCTGTTTTTT. Translation gives CASSVLASGELFF.

This sequence joins TRBV30 and TRBJ2-7; D is unresolved. The V gene lost 0 bases and the J gene lost 3 bases, with 12 bases spanning the gap. The CDR3 totals 14 residues. Germline values: CDR1 GTSNPN, CDR2 SVGIG (reference sequence). The CDR3 is CAWSVRSLDYEQYF. As DNA, the CDR3 is TGTGCCTGGAGTGTACGGTCTCTCGACTACGAGCAGTACTTC. The full variable domain, in which reference TRBV30 and TRBJ2-7 provide the parts outside the CDR3, is SQTIHQWPATLVQPVGSPLSLECTVEGTSNPNLYWYRQAAGRGLQLLFYSVGIGQISSEVPQNLSASRPQDRQFILSSKKLLLSDSGFYLCAWSVRSLDYEQYFGPGTRLTVT.

V is TRBV19 and J is TRBJ1-1, with 7 bases aligning to TRBD1. V dropped 7 bases and J dropped 10; count of bases not matched to a gene: 9. Per the germline V gene, CDR1 is LNHDA and CDR2 is SQIVND (reference sequence). The CDR3 totals 12 residues. The CDR3 sequence: CASMATGSLAFF. The CDR3 region has the DNA TGTGCCAGTATGGCGACAGGGTCATTAGCTTTCTTT.

The chain links TRBV6-1 to TRBJ1-1; 7 nucleotides agree with TRBD1. V lost 6 bases to trimming and J lost 4 bases; unmatched junction nucleotides: 5. CDR3 length: 13 residues. CDR1 and CDR2 (germline): MNHNS, SASEGT. CDR3 nucleotides: TGTGCCAGCAGCGACAGGGTGGGCACTGAAGCTTTCTTT. This sequence encodes CASSDRVGTEAFF.

This rearrangement joins TRBV4-1 to TRBJ2-2, with D possibly TRBD1 on 6 matching bases. The CDR3 loop spans 14 amino acids. V lost 3 bases to trimming and J lost 4 bases, with 9 bases between them. CDR1 and CDR2 from the germline V gene are MGHRA and YSYEKL. The CDR3 region has the DNA TGCGCCAGCAGCCACAACAGGGTCACCGGGGAGCTGTTTTTT. Translated, it gives CASSHNRVTGELFF.

The chain employs TRBV6-1 and TRBJ1-1; unclear D gene. The CDR3 runs 14 residues. Trimming removed 1 base at V and 4 bases at J, with 10 bases between. The germline V gene has CDR1 MNHNS and CDR2 SASEGT. In nucleotides, the CDR3 is TGTGCCAGCAGTGAAGTCGTAGGGAGCACTGAAGCTTTCTTT. Its protein is CASSEVVGSTEAFF.

The chain has TRBV18 and TRBJ2-2, with TRBD2 identical over 7 bases. The V segment lost 3 bases and the J segment 7 bases; nucleotides outside the gene matches: 2. In germline, CDR1 is KGHSH, CDR2 LQKENI. The CDR3 length is 13 residues. Here the CDR3 DNA reads TGTGCCAGCTCACCGGGAGGGCGCGGGGAGCTGTTTTTT. Its protein product is CASSPGGRGELFF.

The rearrangement links TRBV6-1 to TRBJ2-7; maybe TRBD1 (6 bases). CDR1 MNHNS and CDR2 SASEGT come from the germline V gene. V dropped 5 bases and J dropped 0 bases, with 11 bases sitting between them. The CDR3 spans 14 residues. CDR3 protein: CASSMGAYSYEQYF. The CDR3 DNA reads as TGTGCCAGCAGTATGGGGGCTTACTCCTACGAGCAGTACTTC.